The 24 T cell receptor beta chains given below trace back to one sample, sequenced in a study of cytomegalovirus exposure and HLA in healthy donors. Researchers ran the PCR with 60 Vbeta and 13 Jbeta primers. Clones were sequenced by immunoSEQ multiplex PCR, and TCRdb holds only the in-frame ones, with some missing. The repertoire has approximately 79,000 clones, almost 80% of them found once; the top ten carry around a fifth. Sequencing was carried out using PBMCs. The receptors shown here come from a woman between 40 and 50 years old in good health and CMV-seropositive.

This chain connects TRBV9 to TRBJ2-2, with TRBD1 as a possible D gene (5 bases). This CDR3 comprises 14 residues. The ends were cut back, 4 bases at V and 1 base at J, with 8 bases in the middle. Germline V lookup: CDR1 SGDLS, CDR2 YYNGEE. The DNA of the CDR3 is TGTGCCAGCAGCTTCACAGGGAACACCGGGGAGCTGTTTTTT. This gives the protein CASSFTGNTGELFF.

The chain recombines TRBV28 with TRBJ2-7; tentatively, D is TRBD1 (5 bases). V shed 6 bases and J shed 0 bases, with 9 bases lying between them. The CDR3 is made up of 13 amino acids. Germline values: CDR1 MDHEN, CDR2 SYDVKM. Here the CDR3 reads CASRDSNSYEQYF. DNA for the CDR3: TGTGCCAGCAGAGACAGTAACTCCTACGAGCAGTACTTC. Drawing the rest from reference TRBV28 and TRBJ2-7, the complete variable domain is DVKVTQSSRYLVKRTGEKVFLECVQDMDHENMFWYRQDPGLGLRLIYFSYDVKMKEKGDIPEGYSVSREKKERFSLILESASTNQTSMYLCASRDSNSYEQYFGPGTRLTVT.

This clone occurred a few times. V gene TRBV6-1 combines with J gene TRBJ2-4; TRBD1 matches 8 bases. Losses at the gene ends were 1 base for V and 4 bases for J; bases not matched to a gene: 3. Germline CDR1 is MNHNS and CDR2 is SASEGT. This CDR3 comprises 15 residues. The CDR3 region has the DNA TGTGCCAGCAGTGAAGTACAGGGGGTTAAAAACATTCAGTACTTC. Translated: CASSEVQGVKNIQYF.

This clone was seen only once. CDR3 sequence (DNA): TGTGCCAGCAGTGAACTGGTGGGCTTATCTAGCACAGATACGCAGTATTTT. Translation gives CASSELVGLSSTDTQYF. This chain uses TRBV2 with TRBJ2-3; D not resolved. CDR1 is SNHLY, CDR2 FYNNEI, per germline. V lost 2 bases, J lost 0 bases, and 15 bases lay in between. CDR3 size: 17 residues. Complete variable domain (other parts from reference TRBV2 and TRBJ2-3): EPEVTQTPSHQVTQMGQEVILRCVPISNHLYFYWYRQILGQKVEFLVSFYNNEISEKSEIFDDQFSVERPDGSNFTLKIRSTKLEDSAMYFCASSELVGLSSTDTQYFGPGTRLTVL.

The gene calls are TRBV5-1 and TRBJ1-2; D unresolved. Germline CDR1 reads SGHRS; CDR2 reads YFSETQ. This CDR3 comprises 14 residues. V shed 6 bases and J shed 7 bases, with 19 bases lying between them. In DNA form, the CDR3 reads TGCGCCAGCACCCAAAACGCAGGCCAGACTGGCTACACCTTC. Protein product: CASTQNAGQTGYTF.

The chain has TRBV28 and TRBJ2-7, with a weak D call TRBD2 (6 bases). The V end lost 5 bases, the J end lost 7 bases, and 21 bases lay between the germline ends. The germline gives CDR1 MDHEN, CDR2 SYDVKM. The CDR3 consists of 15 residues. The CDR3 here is CASSARGNQLGEQYF. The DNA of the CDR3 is TGTGCCAGCAGTGCCCGGGGGAATCAGCTTGGAGAGCAGTACTTC.

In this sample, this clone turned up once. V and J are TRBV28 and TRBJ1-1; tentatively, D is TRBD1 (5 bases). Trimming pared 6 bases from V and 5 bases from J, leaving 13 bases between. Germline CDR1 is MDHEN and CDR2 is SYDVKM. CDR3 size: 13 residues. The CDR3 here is CASRPSGQTEAFF. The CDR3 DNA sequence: TGTGCCAGCAGGCCCTCAGGACAAACTGAAGCTTTCTTT.

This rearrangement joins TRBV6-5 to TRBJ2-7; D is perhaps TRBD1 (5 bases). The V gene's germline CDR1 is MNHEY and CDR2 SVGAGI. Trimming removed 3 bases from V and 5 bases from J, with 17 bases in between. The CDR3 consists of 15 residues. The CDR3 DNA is TGTGCCAGCAGTTATTCCCCGGCCAGGGAACACGAGCAGTACTTC. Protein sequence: CASSYSPAREHEQYF.

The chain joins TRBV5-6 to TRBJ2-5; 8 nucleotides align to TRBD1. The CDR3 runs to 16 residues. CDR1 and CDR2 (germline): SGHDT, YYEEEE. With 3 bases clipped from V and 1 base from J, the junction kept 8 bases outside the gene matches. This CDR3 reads CASSSRDRFSQETQYF. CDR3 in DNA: TGTGCCAGCAGCTCCCGGGACAGGTTCTCCCAAGAGACCCAGTACTTC.

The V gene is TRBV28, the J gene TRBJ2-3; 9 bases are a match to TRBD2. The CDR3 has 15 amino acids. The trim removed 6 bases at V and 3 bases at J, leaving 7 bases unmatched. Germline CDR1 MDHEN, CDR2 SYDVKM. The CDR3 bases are TGTGCCAGCAGGCCTAATAGCGGGAGAACAGATACGCAGTATTTT. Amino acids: CASRPNSGRTDTQYF.

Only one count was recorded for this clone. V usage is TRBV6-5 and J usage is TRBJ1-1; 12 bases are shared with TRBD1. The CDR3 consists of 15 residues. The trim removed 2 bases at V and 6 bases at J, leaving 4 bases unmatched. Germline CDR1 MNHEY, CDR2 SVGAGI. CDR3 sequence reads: CASSYRDRGPSEAFF. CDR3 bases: TGTGCCAGCAGTTACCGGGACAGGGGGCCGTCTGAAGCTTTCTTT.

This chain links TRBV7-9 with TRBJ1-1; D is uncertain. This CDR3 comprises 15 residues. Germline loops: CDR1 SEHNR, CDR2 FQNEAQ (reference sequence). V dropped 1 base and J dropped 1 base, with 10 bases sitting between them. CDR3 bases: TGTGCCAGCAGCTTAGGTCAGGTGACGAACACTGAAGCTTTCTTT. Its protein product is CASSLGQVTNTEAFF. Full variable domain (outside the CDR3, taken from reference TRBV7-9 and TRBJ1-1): DTGVSQNPRHKITKRGQNVTFRCDPISEHNRLYWYRQTLGQGPEFLTYFQNEAQLEKSRLLSDRFSAERPKGSFSTLEIQRTEQGDSAMYLCASSLGQVTNTEAFFGQGTRLTVV.

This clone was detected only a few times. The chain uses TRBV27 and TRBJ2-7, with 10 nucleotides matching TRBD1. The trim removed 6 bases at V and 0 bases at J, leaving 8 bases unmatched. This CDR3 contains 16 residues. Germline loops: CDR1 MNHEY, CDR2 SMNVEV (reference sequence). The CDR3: CASSSPGQGSSYEQYF. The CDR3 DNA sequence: TGTGCCAGCAGCTCCCCGGGACAGGGGAGCTCCTACGAGCAGTACTTC.

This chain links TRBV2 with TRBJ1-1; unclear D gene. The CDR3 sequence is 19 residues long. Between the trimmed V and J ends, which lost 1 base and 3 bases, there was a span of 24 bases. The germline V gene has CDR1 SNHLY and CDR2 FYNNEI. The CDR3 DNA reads TGTGCCAGCAGTGAAGGTGGACTCGGCTTTCTTGGGGTACACACTGAAGCTTTCTTT. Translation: CASSEGGLGFLGVHTEAFF.

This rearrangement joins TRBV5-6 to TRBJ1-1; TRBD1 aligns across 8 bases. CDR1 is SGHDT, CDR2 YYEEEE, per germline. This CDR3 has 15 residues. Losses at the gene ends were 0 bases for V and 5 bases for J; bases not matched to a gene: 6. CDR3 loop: CASSLDGQGRTEAFF. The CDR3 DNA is TGTGCCAGCAGCTTGGACGGACAGGGTCGGACTGAAGCTTTCTTT.

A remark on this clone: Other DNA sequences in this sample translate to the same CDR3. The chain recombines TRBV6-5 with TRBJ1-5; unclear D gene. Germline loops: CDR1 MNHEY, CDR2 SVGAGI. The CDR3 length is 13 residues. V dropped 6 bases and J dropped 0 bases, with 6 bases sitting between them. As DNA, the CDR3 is TGTGCCAGCAGCCGGGGTAGCAATCAGCCCCAGCATTTT. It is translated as CASSRGSNQPQHF.

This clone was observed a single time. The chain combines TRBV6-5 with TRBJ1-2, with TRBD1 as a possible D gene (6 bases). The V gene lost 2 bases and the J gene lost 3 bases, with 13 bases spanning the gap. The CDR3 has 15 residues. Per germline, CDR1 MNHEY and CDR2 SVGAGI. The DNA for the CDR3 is TGTGCCAGCAGTTACCCAGGCTCAGGGGACTATGGCTACACCTTC. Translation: CASSYPGSGDYGYTF.

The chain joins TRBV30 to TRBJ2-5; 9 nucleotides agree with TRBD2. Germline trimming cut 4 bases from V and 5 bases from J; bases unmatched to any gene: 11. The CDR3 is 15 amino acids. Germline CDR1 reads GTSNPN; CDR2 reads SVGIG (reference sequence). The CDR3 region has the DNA TGTGCCTGGAAAGGTCTGAGCGGGGGGTATGAGACCCAGTACTTC. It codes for CAWKGLSGGYETQYF.

The CDR3 sequence is CAWSPPRAGNTIYF. The DNA for the CDR3 is TGTGCCTGGAGTCCTCCGAGAGCCGGAAACACCATATATTTT. The chain employs TRBV30 and TRBJ1-3; no clear D. The germline CDR1 and CDR2 sequences are GTSNPN and SVGIG (reference sequence). The V end was cut by 2 bases, the J end by 4 bases, with 12 bases between. The CDR3 sequence is 14 residues long.

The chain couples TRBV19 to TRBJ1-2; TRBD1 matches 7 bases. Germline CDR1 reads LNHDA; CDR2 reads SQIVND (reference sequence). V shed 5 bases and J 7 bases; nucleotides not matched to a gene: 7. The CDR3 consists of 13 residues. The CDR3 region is CASSATDRSGYTF. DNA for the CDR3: TGTGCCAGTAGTGCTACGGACAGGTCTGGCTACACCTTC.

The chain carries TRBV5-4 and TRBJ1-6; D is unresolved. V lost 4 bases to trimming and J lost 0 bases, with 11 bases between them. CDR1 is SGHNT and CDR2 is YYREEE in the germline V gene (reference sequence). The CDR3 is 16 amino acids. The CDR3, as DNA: TGTGCCAGCAGCCGGGTACTGAGCTCCTATAATTCACCCCTCCACTTT. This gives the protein CASSRVLSSYNSPLHF.

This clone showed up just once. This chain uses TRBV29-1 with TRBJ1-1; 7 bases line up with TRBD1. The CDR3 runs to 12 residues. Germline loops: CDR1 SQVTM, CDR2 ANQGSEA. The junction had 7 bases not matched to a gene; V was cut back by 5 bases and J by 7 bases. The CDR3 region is CSVRDSYYEAFF. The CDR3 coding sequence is TGCAGCGTTCGGGACAGCTATTATGAAGCTTTCTTT.

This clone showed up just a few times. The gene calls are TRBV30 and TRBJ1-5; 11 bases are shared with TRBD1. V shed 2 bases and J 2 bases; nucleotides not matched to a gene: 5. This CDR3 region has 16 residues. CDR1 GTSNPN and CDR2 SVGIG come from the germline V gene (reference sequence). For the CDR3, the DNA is TGTGCCTGGAGTCTCCCGGGACAGGGGGGCAATCAGCCCCAGCATTTT. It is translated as CAWSLPGQGGNQPQHF.

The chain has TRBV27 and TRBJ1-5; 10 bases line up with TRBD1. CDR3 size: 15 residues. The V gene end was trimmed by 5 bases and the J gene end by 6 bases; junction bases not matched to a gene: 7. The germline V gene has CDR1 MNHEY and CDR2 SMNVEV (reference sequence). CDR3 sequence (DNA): TGTGCCAGCAGTCCCCGGGACAGGGGCAGTCAGCCCCAGCATTTT. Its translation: CASSPRDRGSQPQHF.